This T cell receptor (beta chain) is drawn from a study of blood T cell repertoires in COVID-19. About the research overall: The origin of the acute and convalescent COVID-19 samples was the United States, Italy and Spain. Sample material is recorded as cDNA or gDNA derived from T cells, B-cell-depleted T cells, or PBMCs.

This clone appeared a single time. Under the authors' procedure: Reference gene primer amplification gave estimated nucleated cell counts. Produced via immunoSEQ multiplex PCR; TCRdb's table is partial and in-frame only. The DNA gave D and trimming, while V, J and clone size come from that table. This sample has 180,000 or so clones, with roughly 80% found just once. Trimming removed 6 bases from V and 0 bases from J, with 13 bases in between. Germline CDR1 reads MDHEN; CDR2 reads SYDVKM. This CDR3 is built from 15 residues. The origin of this receptor is a man aged 45-65 years who had recovered from COVID-19. The sample comprised peripheral blood. The V gene is TRBV28, the J gene TRBJ2-3; TRBD2 might be the D (5 bases). CDR3 sequence (DNA): TGTGCCAGCAGCCCCTTAGCGCCTAGCACAGATACGCAGTATTTT. Translated, it gives CASSPLAPSTDTQYF.